This TCR beta chain was documented in a study of shared clonotypes between healthy human individuals (dated by TCRdb to the early 2020s). With respect to the entire study: The cohort comprised a couple of women and three men aged 18 to 49 years. For each donor, three plates each were used for CD4 naive and CD4 memory, two plates were used for CD8 naive, and one plate was used for CD8 memory. To increase sequencing depth and limit assay-specific biases, different laboratories used diverse techniques to prepare libraries and sequence TCR repertoires. The study deeply sequenced blood TCR repertoires of 5 or 6 healthy adults to estimate repertoire size and the extent of clonotype sharing between individuals. Each donor's leukapheresis produced roughly between roughly 0.94 and 9.5 billion PBMCs. The study at large found these results: Pairwise subsampling indicated that sequencing depth was expected to affect the degree of clonotype sharing among donors. The small number of donors limited the genetic and exposure-history diversity represented. Even with the large sequencing depth, rarefaction of the sorted-subset datasets indicated that sequencing was incomplete. Sampling was restricted to blood, and TCR repertoires in tissues likely differ from the TCR repertoires found in blood. Larger estimated clonotype richness was generally found for naive subsets than for memory subsets. When several donors were compared, the shared fraction of clonotypes was about 5% for naive CD4, 3.5% to 4% for naive CD8, more than 2% for memory CD4, and roughly 0.43% for memory CD8. Compared with non-shared clonotypes, clonotypes shared by all four sorted-subset donors had higher generation probabilities.

TCR CDR3 regions were amplified from genomic DNA by multiplex PCR using the deep immunoSEQ assay. Extracted genomic DNA from each cell subset was distributed evenly across all wells of several immunoSEQ 96-well plates, and each plate was treated as a replicate. For sorted subsets, 150 to 250 ng of genomic DNA, equivalent to around 30,000 T cell genomes, went into each replicate PCR. Purified libraries were measured with a Qubit 3.0 fluorometer, size-checked on a Bioanalyzer 2100, and measured again with the KAPA Library Quantification kit. Each immunoSEQ 96-well plate was sequenced on its own single-read 150-cycle Illumina NextSeq 550 flow cell. The authors' pipeline ran thus. Because the immunoSEQ output held only junctional sequences and lacked quality scores, the filtering could not match the filtering applied to full-length reads. To assign V/J genes and CDR3, sequences were annotated using PyIR, a Python wrapper for IgBLAST v1.9, with IMGT germline references. Reads with weak V/J assignments (E-value above 1e-6), missing CDR3, stop codons, out-of-frame junctions, or ambiguous translated residues were removed. V3J clonotypes were defined by identical inferred V gene, J gene, and CDR3 amino acid sequence. Percentage overlap between repertoires was calculated by dividing the number of shared unique clonotypes by the size of the smaller repertoire. RTK rarefaction, the Chao1 estimator, and Recon v2.1 estimates of unobserved clonotypes were used to assess repertoire richness. Generation probabilities for all TCRbeta clonotypes obtained by the gDNA method from a few donors were computed using OLGA. The source is immuneACCESS, and TCRdb retained only in-frame sequences with V and J called. Part of the clones is not carried over; for the studies checked, unresolved V genes explain less than half of this, and the remainder is unexplained. Clone size and V and J calls were adopted from that table, with D and trimming inferred from the DNA. Within this sample are roughly 2.5 million clones, with about 92% of them counted one time only. Of the sample, under 0.15% is held by the ten largest clones.

Healthy HIV-negative adults with no recently reported acute infections or vaccinations were included as donors. Every donor was a Caucasian adult residing in Nashville, Tennessee, USA. CD4+ T cells were enriched by magnetic negative selection; naive cells were then positively selected on CD45RA, and the negative fraction formed the memory subset. Blood was obtained by leukapheresis, after which PBMCs were separated by Ficoll-Histopaque density gradient centrifugation and cryopreserved in liquid nitrogen vapor phase. Analytical flow cytometry was used to check the purity and quantity of each magnetically sorted T cell population. Genomic DNA was isolated from every sorted fraction and measured by UV absorbance on a Nanodrop 2000c. Taken from the germline V gene, the CDR1 and CDR2 loops are SGHDN and FVKESK. The V end loses 0 bases and the J end loses 3 bases, and a stretch of 12 bases separates them. The CDR3 runs 15 amino acids, cysteine and phenylalanine included. Only the CDR3 DNA stays, 45 bases, in frame from base 1.

Worth noting for this clone: The clone's antigen remains unknown. Per-nucleotide qualities are absent, and no much larger clonotype sits a single base away.

The sequenced sample was naive CD4+ T cells sorted from blood. What this sample's cell subset or site label stands for: CD45RA+ positively selected. This receptor was obtained from a man younger than 30 in good health. The sequence links TRBV14 to TRBJ2-7; the D gene lacks a confident call. The sequence in DNA is TGTGCCAGCAGCCAAGATTGCCAGGTAAGCTACGAGCAGTACTTC. This sequence encodes CASSQDCQVSYEQYF.